This T cell receptor (beta chain) derives from a study of blood T cell repertoires in COVID-19. Study as a whole: Sources were T cells, B-cell-depleted T cells, or PBMCs; the material itself was cDNA or gDNA.

The V and J ends lost 5 bases and 0 bases, in that order; junction bases with no gene match: 9. Germline V lookup: CDR1 SGHTA, CDR2 FQGNSA. CDR3 length equals 16 residues. TCRdb's table, derived via immunoSEQ multiplex PCR, lists solely in-frame clones and lacks some. Here the sample spans approximately 15,000 clones, around 73% being singletons. This sequence originates from a boy between 2 and 15 years old with active or convalescent COVID-19. V gene TRBV7-2 combines with J gene TRBJ1-1; 7 positions agree with TRBD1. Source material: peripheral blood. The CDR3 loop is CASSPQQGRMNTEAFF. The CDR3 coding sequence is TGTGCCAGCAGCCCCCAACAGGGGCGGATGAACACTGAAGCTTTCTTT.